This T cell receptor (beta chain) was sequenced for a study of cytomegalovirus exposure and HLA in healthy donors. Study observations and caveats: In a later analysis, TCR beta V- and J-gene trimming showed a link to a missense DCLRE1C variant. Sequencing likely produced, as an artifact, a cluster of highly shared sequence variants.

It was with 60 Vbeta and 13 Jbeta primers that the PCR ran. Clones were sequenced by immunoSEQ multiplex PCR, and TCRdb holds only the in-frame ones, with some missing. Altogether around 170,000 clones are present, more than 75% being singletons, with the ten largest covering approximately 0.8%. On this clone: The antigen is unknown.

V gave up 1 base and J gave up 9 bases, with 22 bases separating them. The CDR3 contains 17 residues. The germline CDR1 and CDR2 sequences are SGHNT and YENEEA. The sequenced sample consisted of PBMCs. This TCR was sampled from a woman under 30 in good health and CMV-seronegative. The chain combines TRBV11-3 with TRBJ2-1; D is perhaps TRBD1 (6 bases). The DNA of the CDR3 is TGTGCCAGCAGCTTAGCAATCCGACAGGCCCCTTATCCTGAGCAGTTCTTC. As protein: CASSLAIRQAPYPEQFF.